These T cell receptor beta chains were read from a single sample in a study of OX40 agonist ivuxolimab in advanced cancers. The data were produced by immunoSEQ multiplex PCR, yet TCRdb's version contains in-frame clones alone and is incomplete. The sample consists of about 45,000 clones, roughly 90% of them appearing once. The source material was CD4+ or CD8+ T cells sorted from blood, sampled in a trial of the OX40 agonist ivuxolimab. These receptors originate from an adult with an advanced solid tumor such as melanoma, head and neck, liver or kidney cancer. Both conserved end residues are part of each CDR3. A D gene is named only where the DNA matches it firmly.

TGTGCCAGCCGTATAGCGGGGGCCAACGTCCTGACTTTC	CASRIAGANVLTF	TRBJ2-6	.	TRBV27
TGTGCCAGCAGCTTAGGGGCAGGGACCTACGAGCAGTACTTC	CASSLGAGTYEQYF	TRBJ2-7	.	TRBV11-2
TGTGCCAGCAGCTTAGAGCCAGCGGGGGCCTACACAGATACGCAGTATTTT	CASSLEPAGAYTDTQYF	TRBJ2-3	TRBD2	TRBV11-2
TGTGCCAGCTCACCATCGGACAGGCGCTCCTATAATTCACCCCTCCACTTT	CASSPSDRRSYNSPLHF	TRBJ1-6	TRBD1	TRBV18
TGTGCCAGCAGCGTAGCAGAGTGGGTGAACACTGAAGCTTTCTTT	CASSVAEWVNTEAFF	TRBJ1-1	.	TRBV9
TGTGCCATCGCCCAGAGTGCGAACACCGGGGAGCTGTTTTTT	CAIAQSANTGELFF	TRBJ2-2	.	TRBV10-3
TGTGCCAGCAGCTTAGTGGCGGGGGTTCAAGAGACCCAGTACTTC	CASSLVAGVQETQYF	TRBJ2-5	TRBD2	TRBV13
TGCAGCGTTGAACGGGCTAGCGGGTTTTACGAGCAGTACTTC	CSVERASGFYEQYF	TRBJ2-7	TRBD2	TRBV29-1
TGTGCCAGCAGTTATTCAGGGACAGGAAACACCGGGGAGCTGTTTTTT	CASSYSGTGNTGELFF	TRBJ2-2	TRBD1	TRBV27
TGCGCCAGCAGTCTTACAGCCCATTCCTACAATGAGCAGTTCTTC	CASSLTAHSYNEQFF	TRBJ2-1	.	TRBV23-1